The 11 T cell receptor beta chains listed next were all sequenced from one sample in a study of TIL therapy for anti-PD-1-resistant metastatic lung cancer (dated by TCRdb to the early 2020s). The meaning of the sample's time point label: pre-treatment sample, taken before nivolumab and TIL therapy. TCR beta CDR3 regions were amplified from genomic DNA by bias-controlled multiplex PCR with the immunoSEQ v3 hsTCRB kit. In TCRdb, the immuneACCESS table is reduced to in-frame sequences with V and J assigned. These tables do not hold every clone; where another copy was compared, an unresolved V gene accounts for under half, and the others remain unexplained. This sample is represented by fewer than 60,000 clones; around 86% of them were singletons. Approximately 5% of the sample is in the top ten clones. Sequences were derived from blood, sampled at baseline. The receptors originated from a person between 30 and 80 years old with non-small cell lung cancer.

This clone appeared a few times. The V gene is TRBV27, the J gene TRBJ1-6, with TRBD1 as a possible D gene (5 bases). The V end was cut by 5 bases, the J end by 7 bases, with 15 bases between. Germline CDR1 and CDR2: MNHEY and SMNVEV (reference sequence). The CDR3 has 15 residues. The CDR3 here is CASSPTGLGNSPLHF. In nucleotides, the CDR3 is TGTGCCAGCAGTCCAACGGGACTTGGGAATTCACCCCTCCACTTT.

This chain uses TRBV10-3 with TRBJ2-5; 9 bases line up with TRBD2. Germline V gene sequence: CDR1 ENHRY, CDR2 SYGVKD. This CDR3 has 14 amino acids. V lost 6 bases to trimming and J lost 5 bases; unmatched junction nucleotides: 7. The CDR3 DNA reads TGTGCCATCAGGGGTTCGCGGGAGGGGGAGACCCAGTACTTC. Its translation is CAIRGSREGETQYF.

The J gene is TRBJ2-7, the V gene TRBV20-1; D call uncertain. CDR1 is DFQATT and CDR2 is SNEGSKA in the germline V gene (reference sequence). Trimming took 6 bases from V and 6 from J, leaving 12 bases between them. This CDR3 has 11 residues. CDR3 loop: CSAPDPGEQYF. CDR3 DNA sequence: TGCAGTGCCCCGGACCCGGGCGAGCAGTACTTC.

The rearrangement joins TRBV5-4 to TRBJ2-7; D ambiguous. CDR1 is SGHNT, CDR2 YYREEE, per germline (reference sequence). Trimming removed 4 bases at V and 5 bases at J, with 16 bases between. CDR3 size: 14 residues. The DNA of the CDR3 is TGTGCCAGCAGCCCCTACGAGAGTGCCCACGAGCAGTACTTC. Protein product: CASSPYESAHEQYF.

The chain uses TRBV19 and TRBJ1-5; D is unresolved. CDR1 and CDR2 from the germline V gene are LNHDA and SQIVND (reference sequence). The CDR3 has 14 amino acids. V lost 0 bases to trimming and J lost 8 bases, with 11 bases between them. DNA for the CDR3: TGTGCCAGTAGTATAGATCGGGGAATAAAGCCCCAGCATTTT. It encodes CASSIDRGIKPQHF.

The rearrangement joins TRBV19 to TRBJ2-1; 7 bases are shared with TRBD1. Germline V CDR1 and CDR2: LNHDA, SQIVND (reference sequence). J gave up 6 bases and V 11 bases, and 10 bases lay outside the gene matches. The CDR3 is made up of 13 amino acids. This chain's CDR3 is CAVQGVLPNEQFF. CDR3 nucleotide sequence: TGTGCCGTTCAGGGGGTTCTCCCCAATGAGCAGTTCTTC.

The chain links TRBV6-4 to TRBJ2-2, with D possibly being TRBD1 (6 bases). Trimming pared 0 bases from V and 1 base from J, leaving 9 bases between. The CDR3 length is 16 residues. Per germline, CDR1 MRHNA and CDR2 SNTAGT. The CDR3 DNA sequence: TGTGCCAGCAGTGACTCGGGCAGGGGGAACACCGGGGAGCTGTTTTTT. Encoded protein: CASSDSGRGNTGELFF.

The chain couples TRBV19 to TRBJ1-5; D is undetermined. Germline lookup yields CDR1 LNHDA and CDR2 SQIVND (reference sequence). This CDR3 region has 14 residues. Between the trimmed V and J ends, which lost 3 bases and 4 bases, there was a span of 10 bases. CDR3 sequence: CASSIPGSNQPQHF. The CDR3 DNA reads TGTGCCAGTAGTATTCCAGGTTCAAATCAGCCCCAGCATTTT.

The rearrangement joins TRBV12-3 or TRBV12-4 to TRBJ1-5, with D hard to call. The length of the CDR3 is 13 residues. V lost 4 bases, J lost 3 bases, and 7 bases lay in between. The CDR3 coding sequence is TGTGCCAGCAGTTCGGGGTTCAATCAGCCCCAGCATTTT. As protein: CASSSGFNQPQHF.

This chain connects TRBV4-3 to TRBJ2-3, with 12 bases matching TRBD2. The ends lost 7 bases at V and 1 base at J; junction bases unmatched: 9. CDR1 and CDR2 from the germline V gene are LGHNA and YSLEER. The CDR3 spans 17 residues. The chain's CDR3 is CASNPERTSGGTDTQYF. The CDR3, as DNA: TGCGCCAGCAACCCCGAAAGGACTAGCGGGGGCACAGATACGCAGTATTTT.

V is TRBV19 and J is TRBJ2-1; 12 bases are shared with TRBD1. This CDR3 has 18 amino acids. Germline CDR1 is LNHDA and CDR2 is SQIVND (reference sequence). J gave up 4 bases and V 5 bases, and 12 bases lay outside the gene matches. The CDR3 region has the DNA TGTGCCAGTAGTCCACTTGGAGGGACAGGGGGCTGGTACAATGAGCAGTTCTTC. Its protein is CASSPLGGTGGWYNEQFF.